This is a list of T cell receptor beta chains from one sample in a study of cytomegalovirus exposure and HLA in healthy donors. Profiling relied on immunoSEQ multiplex PCR, and the TCRdb table lists in-frame clones only, not all of them. The sample comprises 180,000 or so clones, over 65% of which are singletons, and around 3.5% rests with the top ten. The sample comprised PBMCs. The receptors here all came from a woman aged 55 to 70 in good health and CMV-seropositive. Both conserved end residues are part of each CDR3. Each record gives: V gene, CDR3 length, J gene, CDR3 protein.

v_gene: TRBV10-1; len: 12; j_gene: TRBJ2-7; CDR3aa: CARQLLSYEQYF
v_gene: TRBV7-2; len: 15; j_gene: TRBJ2-3; CDR3aa: CASSLAGASTDTQYF
v_gene: TRBV15; len: 13; j_gene: TRBJ1-2; CDR3aa: CATSSDRVGGYTF
v_gene: TRBV28; len: 15; j_gene: TRBJ2-3; CDR3aa: CASSSRGPGTDTQYF
v_gene: TRBV4-1; len: 14; j_gene: TRBJ1-2; CDR3aa: CASSQVAHMKGYTF
v_gene: TRBV5-6; len: 16; j_gene: TRBJ2-1; CDR3aa: CASSLGLAGSYNEQFF
v_gene: TRBV19; len: 16; j_gene: TRBJ2-1; CDR3aa: CASKVGPAGGSNEQFF
v_gene: TRBV4-1; len: 12; j_gene: TRBJ1-1; CDR3aa: CASSDRGPEAFF
v_gene: TRBV7-8; len: 14; j_gene: TRBJ1-1; CDR3aa: CASSPFGEVTEAFF
v_gene: TRBV28; len: 14; j_gene: TRBJ1-1; CDR3aa: CASSPGSMNTEAFF
v_gene: TRBV7-9; len: 13; j_gene: TRBJ2-3; CDR3aa: CASSFELADTQYF
v_gene: TRBV20-1; len: 11; j_gene: TRBJ2-1; CDR3aa: CSALRGREQFF
v_gene: TRBV6-4; len: 16; j_gene: TRBJ2-1; CDR3aa: CASSEVGLAGDNEQFF
v_gene: TRBV19; len: 17; j_gene: TRBJ2-3; CDR3aa: CASSPLGLASLQDTQYF
v_gene: TRBV5-8; len: 13; j_gene: TRBJ2-1; CDR3aa: CASSPTWSNEQFF
v_gene: TRBV19; len: 13; j_gene: TRBJ2-5; CDR3aa: CASSKGHRETQYF
v_gene: TRBV18; len: 16; j_gene: TRBJ1-1; CDR3aa: CASSPSGGRMNTEAFF
v_gene: TRBV28; len: 12; j_gene: TRBJ1-1; CDR3aa: CASGTGLTEAFF
v_gene: TRBV29-1; len: 13; j_gene: TRBJ1-2; CDR3aa: CSVRTGSYYGYTF
v_gene: TRBV5-5; len: 14; j_gene: TRBJ1-1; CDR3aa: CASSKGHLNTEAFF
v_gene: TRBV27; len: 15; j_gene: TRBJ1-2; CDR3aa: CASRLGQHPNYGYTF
v_gene: TRBV30; len: 14; j_gene: TRBJ2-1; CDR3aa: CAWSRTSGTNEQFF
v_gene: TRBV19; len: 13; j_gene: TRBJ1-2; CDR3aa: CASRPVGALGYTF
v_gene: TRBV25-1; len: 14; j_gene: TRBJ1-2; CDR3aa: CASSEGDRDGGYTF
v_gene: TRBV7-9; len: 14; j_gene: TRBJ1-2; CDR3aa: CASSPLQGTDGYTF
v_gene: TRBV11-2; len: 15; j_gene: TRBJ2-2; CDR3aa: CASSLTSSQTGELFF
v_gene: TRBV7-9; len: 15; j_gene: TRBJ1-2; CDR3aa: CASSSTGLRAYGYTF
v_gene: TRBV6-5; len: 15; j_gene: TRBJ2-7; CDR3aa: CASRPGKGLAYEQYF
v_gene: TRBV19; len: 18; j_gene: TRBJ2-1; CDR3aa: CASSIVVLAGGPDNEQFF
v_gene: TRBV6-1; len: 13; j_gene: TRBJ1-1; CDR3aa: CASKNGPTRWAFF
v_gene: TRBV27; len: 17; j_gene: TRBJ2-1; CDR3aa: CASSSFVVAVNVNEQFF
v_gene: TRBV9; len: 17; j_gene: TRBJ2-2; CDR3aa: CASSPRRTSGTDGELFF
v_gene: TRBV19; len: 16; j_gene: TRBJ2-1; CDR3aa: CASSTQLAGLFNEQFF
v_gene: TRBV4-1; len: 15; j_gene: TRBJ2-5; CDR3aa: CASSQPGTGEETQYF
v_gene: TRBV29-1; len: 13; j_gene: TRBJ2-7; CDR3aa: CSAVTSGGNEQYF
v_gene: TRBV28; len: 13; j_gene: TRBJ1-2; CDR3aa: CASSPNLNYGYTF
v_gene: TRBV29-1; len: 12; j_gene: TRBJ1-3; CDR3aa: CSVGDSGNTIYF
v_gene: TRBV23-1; len: 18; j_gene: TRBJ1-6; CDR3aa: CASSQIYRDRGLNSPLHF
v_gene: TRBV5-1; len: 14; j_gene: TRBJ1-6; CDR3aa: CASNRGGLNSPLHF